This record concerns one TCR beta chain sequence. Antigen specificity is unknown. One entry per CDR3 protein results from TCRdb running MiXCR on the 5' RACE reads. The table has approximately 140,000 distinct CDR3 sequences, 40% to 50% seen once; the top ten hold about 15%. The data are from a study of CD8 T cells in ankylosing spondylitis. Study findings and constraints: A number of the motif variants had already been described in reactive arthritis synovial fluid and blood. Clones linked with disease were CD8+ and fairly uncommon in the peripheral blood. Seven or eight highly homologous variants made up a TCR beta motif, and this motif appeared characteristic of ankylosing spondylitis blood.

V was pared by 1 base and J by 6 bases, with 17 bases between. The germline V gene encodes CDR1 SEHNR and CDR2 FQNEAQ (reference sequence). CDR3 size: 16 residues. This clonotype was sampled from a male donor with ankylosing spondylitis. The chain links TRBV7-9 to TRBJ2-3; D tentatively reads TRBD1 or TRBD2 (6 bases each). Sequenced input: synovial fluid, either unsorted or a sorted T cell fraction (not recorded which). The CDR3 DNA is TGTGCCAGCAGCTTAGGTTCCGGGGGCCCCTTTGATACGCAGTATTTT. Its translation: CASSLGSGGPFDTQYF.